A single T cell receptor (beta chain) is shown here with its context. The data originate from a study of Ad26.COV2.S vaccination and SARS-CoV-2 variants. Regarding treatment: some 20 received Ad26.COV2.S at low or high dose, single or two shots; several received placebo; per-sample allocation not given. Collection of samples fell on day 63 after the first vaccine or placebo injection. The CDR3 is 14 amino acids. CDR1 and CDR2 (germline): SGHVS, FNYEAQ. Trimming shortened V by 5 bases and J by 0 bases, and 9 bases separated the two germline ends. Repertoires were generated with immunoSEQ multiplex PCR, while TCRdb's copy carries only in-frame clones and drops some. The data show some 410,000 clones, approximately 92% seen once.

The chain has TRBV7-6 and TRBJ2-3; no definite D call. This receptor was obtained from a person aged 18 to 65 who received the Ad26.COV2.S COVID-19 vaccine or a placebo. Source: peripheral blood, taken in a trial of Ad26.COV2.S vaccine versus placebo. The CDR3 sequence is CASSPIRSTDTQYF. CDR3 nucleotides: TGTGCCAGCAGCCCCATCCGGAGCACAGATACGCAGTATTTT.